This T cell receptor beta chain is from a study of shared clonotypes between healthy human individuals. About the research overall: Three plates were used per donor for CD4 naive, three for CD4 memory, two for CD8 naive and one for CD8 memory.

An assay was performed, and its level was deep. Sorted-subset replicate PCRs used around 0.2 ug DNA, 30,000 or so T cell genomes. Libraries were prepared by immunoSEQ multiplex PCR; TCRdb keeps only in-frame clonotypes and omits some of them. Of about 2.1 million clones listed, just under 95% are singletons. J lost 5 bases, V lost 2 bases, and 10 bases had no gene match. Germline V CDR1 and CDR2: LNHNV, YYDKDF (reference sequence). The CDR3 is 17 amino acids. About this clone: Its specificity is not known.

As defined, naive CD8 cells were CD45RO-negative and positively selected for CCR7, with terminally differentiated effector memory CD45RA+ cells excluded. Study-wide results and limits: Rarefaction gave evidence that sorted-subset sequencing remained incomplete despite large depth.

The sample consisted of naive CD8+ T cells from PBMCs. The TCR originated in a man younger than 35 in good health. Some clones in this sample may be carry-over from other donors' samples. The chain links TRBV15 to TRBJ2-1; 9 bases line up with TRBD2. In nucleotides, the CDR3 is TGTGCCACCAGCAGACCCCAGACTAGCGGTAGACACAATGAGCAGTTCTTC. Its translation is CATSRPQTSGRHNEQFF.